Shown below are 8 T cell receptor beta chains from a single sample sequenced in a study of cytomegalovirus exposure and HLA in healthy donors. Use of 60 Vbeta and 13 Jbeta primers characterized the PCR. The table came from immunoSEQ multiplex PCR; TCRdb's copy has only in-frame clones and leaves some out. The table lists approximately 120,000 clones, 70% to 85% of them singletons. The specimen sequenced was PBMCs. These TCRs come from a woman aged 50 to 65 in good health and CMV-seronegative.

The chain uses TRBV2 and TRBJ1-4; 9 nucleotides match TRBD1. Per germline, CDR1 SNHLY and CDR2 FYNNEI. V shed 5 bases, J shed 0 bases, and the junction held 1 base outside the gene matches. CDR3 length: 15 amino acids. The CDR3 region has the DNA TGTGCCAGCAGTCGACAGGGGGCAACTAATGAAAAACTGTTTTTT. Translating it yields CASSRQGATNEKLFF.

This clone was counted a few times. The V and J genes are TRBV7-9 and TRBJ1-2; D gene unclear. CDR1 and CDR2 (germline): SEHNR, FQNEAQ (reference sequence). Trimming removed 0 bases from V and 7 bases from J, with 12 bases in between. This CDR3 is 14 amino acids long. CDR3 protein: CASSLATLQAGYTF. CDR3 nucleotides: TGTGCCAGCAGCTTAGCGACCCTCCAGGCTGGCTACACCTTC. The variable domain in full, with the rest retrieved from reference TRBV7-9 and TRBJ1-2, is DTGVSQNPRHKITKRGQNVTFRCDPISEHNRLYWYRQTLGQGPEFLTYFQNEAQLEKSRLLSDRFSAERPKGSFSTLEIQRTEQGDSAMYLCASSLATLQAGYTFGSGTRLTVV.

The chain has TRBV7-2 and TRBJ1-1, with 9 bases lining up with TRBD1. V lost 0 bases and J lost 4; bases outside the gene matches: 3. Germline-derived CDR1 and CDR2 are SGHTA and FQGNSA. This CDR3 comprises 15 residues. The CDR3 loop reads CASSLAGQGLTEAFF. The CDR3 DNA reads as TGTGCCAGCAGCTTAGCGGGACAGGGACTCACTGAAGCTTTCTTT.

In this sample, this clone turned up a few times. The rearrangement joins TRBV28 to TRBJ1-1; D not resolved. The V end lost 4 bases, the J end lost 0 bases, and 15 bases lay between the germline ends. The CDR3 is made up of 16 amino acids. Germline CDR1 MDHEN, CDR2 SYDVKM. Here the CDR3 reads CASSSSSGWVNTEAFF. CDR3 sequence (DNA): TGTGCCAGCAGTTCATCCAGCGGGTGGGTGAACACTGAAGCTTTCTTT.

On this clone: This sample includes further DNA sequences coding for the same CDR3. The V and J genes are TRBV19 and TRBJ1-2, with D tentatively TRBD1 (6 bases). V gave up 9 bases and J gave up 5 bases, with 28 bases separating them. The CDR3 runs 17 residues. Looked up from germline, CDR1 is LNHDA and CDR2 is SQIVND (reference sequence). In nucleotides, the CDR3 is TGTGCCAGCACCCCGGGGCAGGGGCCGCGCGGCTCGTATGGCTACACCTTC. Translated, it gives CASTPGQGPRGSYGYTF.

The chain employs TRBV11-3 and TRBJ2-7, with a weak D call TRBD2 (6 bases). Trimming stripped 8 bases from V and 6 bases from J, with 23 bases between. The germline gives CDR1 SGHNT, CDR2 YENEEA. The CDR3 extends over 15 amino acids. The CDR3 bases are TGTGCCAGCGCAATAGAAGGAGGGGCGGGAAGCGAGCAGTACTTC. Translation gives CASAIEGGAGSEQYF.

The genes are TRBV7-6 and TRBJ2-4, with TRBD1 matching 12 bases. The CDR3 totals 16 residues. The ends lost 1 base at V and 6 bases at J; junction bases unmatched: 4. The germline V gene encodes CDR1 SGHVS and CDR2 FNYEAQ. CDR3 sequence (DNA): TGTGCCAGCAGCTTAGGGCCGGGACAGGGGGCAAACATTCAGTACTTC. As protein: CASSLGPGQGANIQYF.

As concerns this clone: Sequence at one end of the junction differs from germline and may be a read error. The chain employs TRBV7-6 and TRBJ2-1, with a possible D match to TRBD2 (6 bases). Germline lookup yields CDR1 SGHVS and CDR2 FNYEAQ. The CDR3 runs to 14 residues. CDR3 in amino acids: CASSPRDSHNEQFF. CDR3 nucleotide sequence: TGTGCCAGCAGCCCCAGGGACTCCCACAATGAGCAGTTCTTC.